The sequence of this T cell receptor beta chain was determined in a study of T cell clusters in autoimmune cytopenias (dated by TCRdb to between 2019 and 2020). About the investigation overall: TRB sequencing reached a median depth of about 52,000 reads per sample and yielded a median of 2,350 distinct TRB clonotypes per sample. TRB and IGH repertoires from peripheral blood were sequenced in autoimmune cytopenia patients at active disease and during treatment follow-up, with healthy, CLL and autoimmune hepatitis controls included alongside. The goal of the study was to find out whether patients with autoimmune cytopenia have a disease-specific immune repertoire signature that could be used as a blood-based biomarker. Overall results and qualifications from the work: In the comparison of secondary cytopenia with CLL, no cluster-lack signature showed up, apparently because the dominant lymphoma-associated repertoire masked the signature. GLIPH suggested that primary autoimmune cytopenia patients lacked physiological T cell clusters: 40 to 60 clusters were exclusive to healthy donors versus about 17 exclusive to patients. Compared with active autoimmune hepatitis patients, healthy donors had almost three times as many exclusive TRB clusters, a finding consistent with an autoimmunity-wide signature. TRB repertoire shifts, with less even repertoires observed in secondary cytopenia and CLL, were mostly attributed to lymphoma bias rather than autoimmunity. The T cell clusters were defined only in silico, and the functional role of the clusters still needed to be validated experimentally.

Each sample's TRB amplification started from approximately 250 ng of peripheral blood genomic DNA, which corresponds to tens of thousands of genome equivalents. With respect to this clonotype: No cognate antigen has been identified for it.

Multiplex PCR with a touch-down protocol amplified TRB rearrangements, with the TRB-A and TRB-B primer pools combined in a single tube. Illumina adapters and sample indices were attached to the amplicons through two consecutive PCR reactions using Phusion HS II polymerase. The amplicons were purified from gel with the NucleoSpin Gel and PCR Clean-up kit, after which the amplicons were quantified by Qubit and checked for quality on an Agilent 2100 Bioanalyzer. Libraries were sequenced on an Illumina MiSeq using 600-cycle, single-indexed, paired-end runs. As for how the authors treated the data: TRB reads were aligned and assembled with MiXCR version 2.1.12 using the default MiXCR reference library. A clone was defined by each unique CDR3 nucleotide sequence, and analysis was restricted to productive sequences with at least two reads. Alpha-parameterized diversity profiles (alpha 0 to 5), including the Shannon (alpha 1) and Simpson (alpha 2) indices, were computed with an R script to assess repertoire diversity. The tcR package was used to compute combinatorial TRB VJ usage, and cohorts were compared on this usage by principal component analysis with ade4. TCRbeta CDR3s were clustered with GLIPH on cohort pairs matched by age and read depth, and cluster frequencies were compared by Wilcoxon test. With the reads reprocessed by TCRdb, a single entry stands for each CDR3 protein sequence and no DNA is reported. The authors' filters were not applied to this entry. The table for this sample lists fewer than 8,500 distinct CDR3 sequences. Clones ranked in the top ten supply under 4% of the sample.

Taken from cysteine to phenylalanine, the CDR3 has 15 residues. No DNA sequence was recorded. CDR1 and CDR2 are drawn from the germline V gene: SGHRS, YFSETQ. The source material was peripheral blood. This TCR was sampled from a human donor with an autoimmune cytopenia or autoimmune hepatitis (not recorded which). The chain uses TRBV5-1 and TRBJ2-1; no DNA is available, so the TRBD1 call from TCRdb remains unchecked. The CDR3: CASRTGGASYNEQFF.